The 29 T cell receptor beta chains listed next were all sequenced from one sample in a study of blood T cell repertoires in COVID-19. Method: immunoSEQ multiplex PCR; TCRdb's copy keeps in-frame clones and lacks some. The profile shows approximately 500,000 clones, approximately 90% of them singletons. Sequenced material: PBMCs or T cells enriched from blood (not recorded which). These TCRs come from a woman between 40 and 55 years old who had recovered from COVID-19.

The rearrangement links TRBV21-1 to TRBJ1-1. TRBV21-1 is labeled a pseudogene. This CDR3 has 12 residues. CDR3 protein: CASISTSTEAFF. The CDR3 bases are TGTGCCAGCATCTCAACGAGCACTGAAGCTTTCTTT.

This chain uses TRBV12-5 with TRBJ1-2, with D hard to call. Germline lookup yields CDR1 LGHNT and CDR2 FRNRAP. V gave up 4 bases and J gave up 5 bases, with 5 bases separating them. CDR3 length equals 11 residues. The CDR3 DNA sequence: TGTGCTAGTGGTTCTCCTTATGGCTACACCTTC. The encoded protein is CASGSPYGYTF.

This chain links TRBV24-1 with TRBJ2-1; the D gene is possibly TRBD2 (7 bases). The germline gives CDR1 KGHDR, CDR2 SFDVKD. V was pared by 5 bases and J by 1 base, with 17 bases between. The CDR3 is 17 amino acids. The CDR3 sequence: CATSGGGPGQSYNEQFF. The CDR3 region has the DNA TGTGCCACCAGTGGGGGGGGCCCCGGACAGTCCTACAATGAGCAGTTCTTC.

V and J are TRBV4-3 and TRBJ2-7; D gene unclear. The CDR3 contains 9 residues. From germline, CDR1 is LGHNA and CDR2 YSLEER. CDR3 sequence: CASSQDPRV. The CDR3 DNA reads TGCGCCAGCAGCCAAGACCCCCGGGTC.

This clone was detected a few times. This sequence joins TRBV29-1 and TRBJ1-2, with TRBD1 matching over 8 bases. The CDR3 extends over 16 amino acids. CDR1 is SQVTM, CDR2 ANQGSEA, per germline. The V segment lost 4 bases and the J segment 5 bases; nucleotides outside the gene matches: 15. CDR3 loop: CSVVTSTGDKEYGYTF. The CDR3 DNA reads as TGCAGCGTTGTCACCTCGACAGGGGACAAGGAGTATGGCTACACCTTC.

The chain uses TRBV30 and TRBJ1-5; D is perhaps TRBD1 (6 bases). This CDR3 is 15 amino acids long. Looked up from germline, CDR1 is GTSNPN and CDR2 is SVGIG (reference sequence). Trimming shortened V by 3 bases and J by 5 bases, and 17 bases separated the two germline ends. CDR3 residues: CAWSPTQGSYQPQHF. In DNA form, the CDR3 reads TGTGCCTGGAGCCCTACCCAGGGGTCCTATCAGCCCCAGCATTTT. The full variable domain, rest sourced from reference TRBV30 and TRBJ1-5, is SQTIHQWPATLVQPVGSPLSLECTVEGTSNPNLYWYRQAAGRGLQLLFYSVGIGQISSEVPQNLSASRPQDRQFILSSKKLLLSDSGFYLCAWSPTQGSYQPQHFGDGTRLSIL.

The V gene is TRBV6-5, the J gene TRBJ1-2, with 10 bases matching TRBD1. CDR1 MNHEY and CDR2 SVGAGI come from the germline V gene. J lost 8 bases, V lost 5 bases, and 8 bases had no gene match. There are 14 residues in the CDR3. This CDR3 is CASSTRDRGGGYTF. DNA for the CDR3: TGTGCCAGCAGTACCCGGGACAGGGGCGGAGGCTACACCTTC.

This clone has just one count. The chain couples TRBV24-1 to TRBJ2-1; possibly TRBD2 for D (6 bases). The CDR3 spans 17 residues. The germline V gene encodes CDR1 KGHDR and CDR2 SFDVKD. V was pared by 3 bases and J by 6 bases, with 20 bases between. In nucleotides, the CDR3 is TGTGCCACCAGTGATCCCAACCTGGAGGGCGGTTTCAATGAGCAGTTCTTC. Protein product: CATSDPNLEGGFNEQFF.

This sequence joins TRBV29-1 and TRBJ2-4; D gene ambiguous. From germline, CDR1 is SQVTM and CDR2 ANQGSEA. Trimming pared 3 bases from V and 1 base from J, leaving 4 bases between. This CDR3 region has 12 residues. CDR3 in DNA: TGCAGCGTTGAGGGCGCCAAAAACATTCAGTACTTC. Translating it yields CSVEGAKNIQYF.

The chain joins TRBV29-1 to TRBJ2-7, with 10 bases aligning to TRBD1. Germline CDR1 reads SQVTM; CDR2 reads ANQGSEA. CDR3 size: 12 residues. V was clipped by 7 bases and J by 4 bases; unmatched bases: 4. Here the CDR3 DNA reads TGCAGCGCAGGGGACAGGGGATACGAGCAGTACTTC. Protein product: CSAGDRGYEQYF.

The CDR3 here is CASSLRQVGGYGYTF. In DNA form, the CDR3 reads TGCGCCAGCAGCTTAAGACAGGTCGGAGGCTATGGCTACACCTTC. The chain employs TRBV5-1 and TRBJ1-2; a possible D gene is TRBD1 (6 bases). CDR1 and CDR2 (germline): SGHRS, YFSETQ. CDR3 size: 15 residues. The germline V and J ends were trimmed by 2 bases and 4 bases, with 15 bases remaining between them.

This chain joins TRBV4-1 and TRBJ2-7; D might be TRBD2 (5 bases). The CDR3 has 15 amino acids. Germline CDR1 and CDR2: MGHRA and YSYEKL. V was shortened by 1 base and J by 1 base, with 11 bases between the two germline ends. CDR3 DNA sequence: TGCGCCAGCAGCCAAGGGGCCTCGGGGTCCTACGAGCAGTACTTC. It specifies CASSQGASGSYEQYF.

A note on this clone: Other nucleotide sequences in the sample specify the same CDR3. The rearrangement uses TRBV24-1 and TRBJ2-3; a possible D gene is TRBD1 (6 bases). Germline V CDR1 and CDR2: KGHDR, SFDVKD. Trimming stripped 3 bases from V and 0 bases from J, with 9 bases between. CDR3 length: 15 amino acids. CDR3 residues: CATSDPTGSTDTQYF. The CDR3 DNA reads as TGTGCCACCAGTGATCCGACAGGTAGCACAGATACGCAGTATTTT.

This rearrangement joins TRBV5-6 to TRBJ2-1; D may be TRBD2 (6 bases). V was cut by 0 bases and J by 7 bases, with 11 bases left in between. The CDR3 is 14 amino acids. From germline, CDR1 is SGHDT and CDR2 YYEEEE. CDR3 loop: CASSLERVTNEQFF. DNA for the CDR3: TGTGCCAGCAGCTTGGAGCGGGTTACAAATGAGCAGTTCTTC.

The chain uses TRBV5-5 and TRBJ1-5; 8 bases line up with TRBD1. The J segment lost 8 bases and the V segment lost 0 bases, leaving 10 bases of the junction unmatched. There are 16 residues in the CDR3. Germline CDR1 and CDR2: SGHKS and YYEKEE (reference sequence). Here the CDR3 reads CASSLASGGLIEPQHF. The CDR3 bases are TGTGCCAGCAGCTTGGCTTCAGGGGGCCTTATAGAGCCCCAGCATTTT.

This clone was seen only once. The chain carries TRBV2 and TRBJ1-2, with D hard to call. The CDR3 has 14 residues. Germline-derived CDR1 and CDR2 are SNHLY and FYNNEI. V gave up 8 bases and J gave up 0 bases, with 13 bases separating them. CDR3 in DNA: TGTGCCAGCCCCGACACGAGTCCTAACTATGGCTACACCTTC. Translated: CASPDTSPNYGYTF.

This sequence joins TRBV4-1 and TRBJ2-2; no clear D. The germline gives CDR1 MGHRA, CDR2 YSYEKL. Trimming removed 3 bases from V and 1 base from J, with 9 bases in between. The CDR3 is 15 amino acids. CDR3 amino acids: CASSQETWNTGELFF. CDR3 bases: TGCGCCAGCAGCCAGGAGACTTGGAACACCGGGGAGCTGTTTTTT.

The chain has TRBV9 and TRBJ2-7, with a weak D call TRBD2 (6 bases). Germline CDR1 is SGDLS and CDR2 is YYNGEE. Deletions cut 1 base from V and 7 bases from J, with 21 bases between. CDR3 length equals 16 residues. CDR3 protein: CASSVSGTGVAREQYF. CDR3 DNA: TGTGCCAGCAGCGTATCGGGGACGGGAGTAGCGAGGGAGCAGTACTTC.

The chain has TRBV7-2 and TRBJ2-7, with 11 bases aligning to TRBD2. CDR1 and CDR2 (germline): SGHTA, FQGNSA. Germline trimming cut 4 bases from V and 7 bases from J; bases unmatched to any gene: 3. This CDR3 has 13 amino acids. The CDR3 spells CASSSRLAGEQYF. The CDR3 nucleotides read TGTGCCAGCAGCTCCCGACTAGCGGGGGAGCAGTACTTC. Complete variable domain (other parts from reference TRBV7-2 and TRBJ2-7): GAGVSQSPSNKVTEKGKDVELRCDPISGHTALYWYRQSLGQGLEFLIYFQGNSAPDKSGLPSDRFSAERTGGSVSTLTIQRTQQEDSAVYLCASSSRLAGEQYFGPGTRLTVT.

J is TRBJ1-1 and V is TRBV27; D gene unclear. The CDR3 spans 13 residues. Germline V lookup: CDR1 MNHEY, CDR2 SMNVEV (reference sequence). V was pared by 2 bases and J by 3 bases, with 7 bases between. The CDR3 protein is CASSLVGDTEAFF. The CDR3 DNA sequence: TGTGCCAGCAGTTTAGTCGGGGACACTGAAGCTTTCTTT.

This sequence joins TRBV9 and TRBJ2-5, with 14 bases aligning to TRBD2. The germline gives CDR1 SGDLS, CDR2 YYNGEE. This CDR3 comprises 17 residues. Trimming at V came to 3 bases and at J to 5 bases, leaving 9 bases not matched to a gene. The CDR3 nucleotides read TGTGCCAGCAGCGCGAAGGGACTAGCGGGAGACCGGGAGACCCAGTACTTC. It yields the protein CASSAKGLAGDRETQYF.

The J gene is TRBJ1-1, the V gene TRBV2; D possibly corresponds to TRBD1 (5 bases). The V end was cut by 5 bases, the J end by 0 bases, with 7 bases between. This CDR3 comprises 13 residues. Germline CDR1 and CDR2: SNHLY and FYNNEI. CDR3 residues: CASSRQMNTEAFF. In nucleotides, the CDR3 is TGTGCCAGCAGTAGACAGATGAACACTGAAGCTTTCTTT.

The chain uses TRBV20-1 and TRBJ1-4, with TRBD1 identical over 10 bases. CDR1 DFQATT and CDR2 SNEGSKA come from the germline V gene (reference sequence). This CDR3 has 16 amino acids. With V trimmed by 3 bases and J by 2 bases, 6 bases remained unmatched. DNA for the CDR3: TGCAGTGCTAGTCCGGGACAGGGGACGACTAATGAAAAACTGTTTTTT. Amino acid sequence: CSASPGQGTTNEKLFF.

V gene TRBV19 combines with J gene TRBJ1-6; the D gene is possibly TRBD1 (6 bases). V lost 3 bases and J lost 5, with 11 bases in between. Germline V gives CDR1 LNHDA, CDR2 SQIVND (reference sequence). The CDR3 loop spans 15 amino acids. The CDR3 here is CASSISGQHNSPLHF. Here the CDR3 DNA reads TGTGCCAGTAGTATCTCTGGACAGCATAATTCACCCCTCCACTTT.

This clone was counted a single time. The chain is built from TRBV24-1 and TRBJ2-1; possible D gene TRBD1, 6 bases. Germline loops: CDR1 KGHDR, CDR2 SFDVKD. The CDR3 has 17 residues. Trimming pared 3 bases from V and 0 bases from J, leaving 14 bases between. The CDR3 DNA sequence: TGTGCCACCAGTGATGTGCAGGGGCGGTCCTCCTACAATGAGCAGTTCTTC. This codes for CATSDVQGRSSYNEQFF.

The rearrangement links TRBV7-2 to TRBJ2-2, with 7 bases identical to TRBD1. Germline V lookup: CDR1 SGHTA, CDR2 FQGNSA. Trimming at V came to 5 bases and at J to 1 base, leaving 4 bases not matched to a gene. This CDR3 is built from 15 residues. CDR3 loop: CASSVRTGNTGELFF. The CDR3 coding sequence is TGTGCCAGCAGCGTACGGACAGGGAACACCGGGGAGCTGTTTTTT.

V is TRBV7-9 and J is TRBJ2-3; D is undetermined. The germline V gene has CDR1 SEHNR and CDR2 FQNEAQ (reference sequence). V lost 2 bases and J 5 bases, leaving 11 bases between the germline ends. The CDR3 runs 14 residues. The CDR3 loop is CASSLRRDLDTQYF. The DNA for the CDR3 is TGTGCCAGCAGCTTACGACGTGACTTAGATACGCAGTATTTT. Full variable domain (outside the CDR3, taken from reference TRBV7-9 and TRBJ2-3): DTGVSQNPRHKITKRGQNVTFRCDPISEHNRLYWYRQTLGQGPEFLTYFQNEAQLEKSRLLSDRFSAERPKGSFSTLEIQRTEQGDSAMYLCASSLRRDLDTQYFGPGTRLTVL.

The chain couples TRBV25-1 to TRBJ1-1, with a possible D match to TRBD1 (5 bases). The V end was cut by 7 bases, the J end by 1 base, with 16 bases between. This CDR3 spans 15 amino acids. Germline CDR1 is MGHDK and CDR2 is SYGVNS. For the CDR3, the DNA is TGTGCCAGCATTCCCTTGGGGGGAAGGAACACTGAAGCTTTCTTT. As protein: CASIPLGGRNTEAFF. The full variable domain, in which reference TRBV25-1 and TRBJ1-1 provide the parts outside the CDR3, is EADIYQTPRYLVIGTGKKITLECSQTMGHDKMYWYQQDPGMELHLIHYSYGVNSTEKGDLSSESTVSRIRTEHFPLTLESARPSHTSQYLCASIPLGGRNTEAFFGQGTRLTVV.

The chain employs TRBV7-8 and TRBJ2-5; 10 positions match TRBD1. The V gene end was trimmed by 3 bases and the J gene end by 3 bases; junction bases not matched to a gene: 4. Germline-derived CDR1 and CDR2 are SGHVS and FQNEAQ. The CDR3 length is 15 residues. CDR3 protein: CASSLAGTGEETQYF. The CDR3 nucleotides read TGTGCCAGCAGCTTGGCCGGGACAGGGGAAGAGACCCAGTACTTC.